This section outlines one T cell receptor beta chain sequence together with its context. Its specificity is not known. With 60 Vbeta and 13 Jbeta primers, the PCR was carried out. The method was immunoSEQ multiplex PCR; TCRdb's version includes in-frame clones alone and lacks a portion of them. There are some 90,000 clones in the sample; about two thirds occur only once, and approximately 7.8% lies in the top ten. This CDR3 spans 14 amino acids. V lost 2 bases and J 7 bases, leaving 15 bases between the germline ends. The V gene's germline CDR1 is MNHEY and CDR2 SVGAGI. This entry belongs to a study of cytomegalovirus exposure and HLA in healthy donors. Study-wide points: Earlier results showed most TCR beta V segments being productive about 90% or about 30% of the time. Researchers reported that a few CMV-associated chains were confirmed in vitro as CMV antigen-specific. Cytomegalovirus-associated status was assigned to fewer than 200 TCR beta chains.

The chain carries TRBV6-5 and TRBJ2-7; a possible D gene is TRBD1 (7 bases). This TCR came from a man aged 60-69 years in good health and CMV-seronegative. The sample consisted of PBMCs. The CDR3 nucleotides are TGTGCCAGCAGTTACCGAGGCAGGGGGGAAGAGCAGTACTTC. This encodes CASSYRGRGEEQYF.